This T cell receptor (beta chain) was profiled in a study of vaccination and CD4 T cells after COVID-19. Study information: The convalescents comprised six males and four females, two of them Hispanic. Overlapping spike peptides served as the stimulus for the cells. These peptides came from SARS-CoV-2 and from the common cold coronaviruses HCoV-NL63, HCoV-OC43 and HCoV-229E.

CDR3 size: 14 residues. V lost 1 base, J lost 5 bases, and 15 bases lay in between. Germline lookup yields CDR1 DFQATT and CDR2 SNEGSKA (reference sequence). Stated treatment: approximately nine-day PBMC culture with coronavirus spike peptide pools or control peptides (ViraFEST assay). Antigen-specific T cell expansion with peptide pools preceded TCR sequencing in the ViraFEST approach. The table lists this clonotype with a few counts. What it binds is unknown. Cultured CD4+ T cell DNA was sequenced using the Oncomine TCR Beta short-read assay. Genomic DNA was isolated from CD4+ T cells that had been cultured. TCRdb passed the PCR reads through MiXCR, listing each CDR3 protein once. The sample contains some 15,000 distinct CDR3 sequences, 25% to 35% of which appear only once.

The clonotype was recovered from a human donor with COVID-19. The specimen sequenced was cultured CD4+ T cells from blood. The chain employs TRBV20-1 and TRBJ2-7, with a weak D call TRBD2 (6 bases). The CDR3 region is CSARGFTGGDEQYF. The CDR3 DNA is TGCAGTGCTAGAGGTTTTACCGGCGGGGACGAGCAGTACTTC.